The following is a TCR beta chain sequence with its context. Its antigen remains unknown. The data belong to a study of T cells after yellow fever vaccination. Notes on the study in general: Clonotypes found in both CD4 and CD8 compartments made up a small share. Though it reached lower strength, the secondary response hit its peak faster, day 5 versus 15.

The germline V gene encodes CDR1 LNHDA and CDR2 SQIVND (reference sequence). Trimming cost V 5 bases and J 8 bases, with 13 bases left between them. This CDR3 contains 13 residues. A universal primer site and UMIs were added as TCR cDNA was made by 5'RACE template switching. From the 5' RACE reads, TCRdb called clonotypes with MiXCR, one entry per CDR3 protein. This sample has around 300,000 distinct CDR3 sequences; 3.5% to 4.5% occur once, and the top ten carry less than 20%. The chain employs TRBV19 and TRBJ2-1; D uncertain. The sequenced sample was PBMCs, obtained 15 days after the yellow fever booster vaccination. This receptor was obtained from a man between 18 and 29 years old who received the YFV17D yellow fever vaccine. In DNA, the CDR3 is TGTGCCAGTAGTCCCGGACCGCGCGATGAGCAGTTCTTC. It is translated as CASSPGPRDEQFF.